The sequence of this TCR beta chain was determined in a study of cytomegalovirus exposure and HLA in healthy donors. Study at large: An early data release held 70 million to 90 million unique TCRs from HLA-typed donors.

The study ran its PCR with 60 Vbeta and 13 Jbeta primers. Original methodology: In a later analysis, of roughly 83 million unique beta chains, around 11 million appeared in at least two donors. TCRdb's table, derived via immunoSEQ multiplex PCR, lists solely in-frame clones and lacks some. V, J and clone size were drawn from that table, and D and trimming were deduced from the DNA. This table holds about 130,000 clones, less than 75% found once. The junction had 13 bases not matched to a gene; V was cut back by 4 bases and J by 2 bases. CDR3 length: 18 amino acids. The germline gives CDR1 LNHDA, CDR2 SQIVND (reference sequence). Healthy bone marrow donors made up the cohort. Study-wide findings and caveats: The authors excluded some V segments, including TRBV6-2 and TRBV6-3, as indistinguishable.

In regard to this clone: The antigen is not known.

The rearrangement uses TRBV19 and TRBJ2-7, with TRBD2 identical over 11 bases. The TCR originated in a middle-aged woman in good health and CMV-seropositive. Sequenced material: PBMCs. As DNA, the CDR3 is TGTGCCAGTAGTACGACGATTATAGCGGGAGGGACTACCTACGAGCAGTACTTC. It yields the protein CASSTTIIAGGTTYEQYF.